The clone carrying this TCR beta chain was observed once. The CDR3 sequence is 14 residues long. V gave up 4 bases and J gave up 7 bases; unmatched junction bases: 9. Germline V lookup: CDR1 SGHDT, CDR2 YYEEEE. The sample comes from a study of blood T cell repertoires in COVID-19. Study summary: Material from acute and convalescent COVID-19 was sourced from the United States, Italy and Spain. PBMCs, B-cell-depleted T cells, or T cells provided the cDNA or gDNA that made up the material.

Original handling: Using reference gene primer amplification, nucleated cell counts were estimated. Libraries were prepared by immunoSEQ multiplex PCR; TCRdb keeps only in-frame clonotypes and omits some of them. V and J calls and clone size are those listed in that table; D and trimming were worked out from the DNA. This table holds some 57,000 clones, just under 95% found once. The TCR was taken from a human donor in a cohort sampled during active COVID-19. The genes are TRBV5-6 and TRBJ1-2; 8 bases are shared with TRBD1. Sequencing was done on a sample of peripheral blood. CDR3 sequence (DNA): TGTGCCAGCAGCGACTCAGGGGGCGCGGTTGGCTACACCTTC. Amino acids: CASSDSGGAVGYTF.